Sequencing of this T cell receptor (beta chain) was carried out in a study of T-cell memory formation after mild COVID-19 (dated by TCRdb to the early 2020s). Notes on the research overall: Most TCR sequence clusters were specific to one of the two donors. In a couple of donors, T-cell clones that expanded and contracted after mild COVID-19 were tracked by sequencing TCRalpha and TCRbeta repertoires over time. The cohort was made up of two young adult volunteers, one female and one male, who were previously healthy. Broader findings and caveats from the paper: Contracting CD4+ clones were found mainly in CM and EM memory subsets, while CD8+ clones were enriched in EMRA. Some responding clones were detected in pre-infection memory, which suggested that pre-existing cross-reactive memory T cells had joined the SARS-CoV-2 response. Balanced CD4/CD8 phenotypes were observed for clones contracting from day 15 to 85, whereas a bias towards CD4+ was observed for a second wave of clones expanding from day 15 to 37. SARS-CoV-2 specificity was not confirmed for the second-wave clones peaking on day 37. The study included only a couple of mild cases, and larger cohorts that include severe cases with pre-infection samples were judged to be necessary.

CDR1 and CDR2, per the germline V gene, are SQVTM and ANQGSEA. V is shortened by 8 bases, J by 9 bases, and the region joining them spans 16 bases. Its CDR3 holds 11 amino acids, cysteine through phenylalanine. Here the CDR3 DNA is all that survives: 33 bases in frame from base 1. For sequencing, an Illumina NovaSeq 6000 was employed. TCRalpha and TCRbeta cDNA libraries were constructed by 5'RACE with constant-segment primers, with sample barcodes and unique molecular identifiers being introduced. Trizol reagent was used to extract RNA from every sample. Library amplification was performed in two PCR steps, and a second sample barcode and Illumina TruSeq adapters were introduced in the second step. The libraries were sequenced on an Illumina NovaSeq using 2 x 150 bp paired-end reads. The paper's data handling went like this. With migec v1.2.7, reads were demultiplexed and then collapsed into UMI-guided consensus sequences. Using mixcr v2.1.11, the UMI consensuses were aligned to TRA and TRB V and J templates and assembled into clonotypes. A clonotype was counted as expanded or contracted only when both edgeR and NoisET called the clonotype significant, with the noise models trained on biological replicates. For edgeR calls, a false discovery rate-adjusted p below 0.01 and a log2 fold-change threshold of 1 were applied. As an exploratory analysis of dynamics, max-normalized trajectories of the 1000 most abundant clonotypes were examined by PCA with hierarchical clustering. Each responding clone was given a CD4 or CD8 phenotype based on the CD4+ and CD8+ repertoires, which had been sequenced separately. TCRdb cleaned the public reads at Q25 with fastp, built clones with MiXCR and kept in-frame beta chains. Each CDR3 protein gets just one entry, which takes the most common genes and DNA from the rows behind it. What appears here as the V and J calls and clone size reflects TCRdb's work, not the paper's. In this sample the table shows about 270,000 distinct CDR3 sequences, about a sixth of which occur a single time. Under 25% of the sample rests with the top ten.

As regards this clonotype: There is no known antigen for this receptor. Nothing much larger sits one base from this clone, and base qualities are not available.

Ficoll-Paque density gradient centrifugation was used to isolate PBMCs. The chain employs TRBV29-1 and TRBJ2-5; possibly the D gene is TRBD2, per 6 matching bases. The clonotype comes from a young man who had mild COVID-19 (a few samples of this study predate the infection). The sample titles of this study are shuffled in the database, so cell type and time point are left out; the donor was told from shared clones. Sequencing was carried out using PBMCs or a T cell subset sorted from them (not recorded which). CDR3 loop: CSTRDLLAQYF. The nucleotide sequence reads TGCAGCACTCGGGACTTACTGGCCCAGTACTTC.